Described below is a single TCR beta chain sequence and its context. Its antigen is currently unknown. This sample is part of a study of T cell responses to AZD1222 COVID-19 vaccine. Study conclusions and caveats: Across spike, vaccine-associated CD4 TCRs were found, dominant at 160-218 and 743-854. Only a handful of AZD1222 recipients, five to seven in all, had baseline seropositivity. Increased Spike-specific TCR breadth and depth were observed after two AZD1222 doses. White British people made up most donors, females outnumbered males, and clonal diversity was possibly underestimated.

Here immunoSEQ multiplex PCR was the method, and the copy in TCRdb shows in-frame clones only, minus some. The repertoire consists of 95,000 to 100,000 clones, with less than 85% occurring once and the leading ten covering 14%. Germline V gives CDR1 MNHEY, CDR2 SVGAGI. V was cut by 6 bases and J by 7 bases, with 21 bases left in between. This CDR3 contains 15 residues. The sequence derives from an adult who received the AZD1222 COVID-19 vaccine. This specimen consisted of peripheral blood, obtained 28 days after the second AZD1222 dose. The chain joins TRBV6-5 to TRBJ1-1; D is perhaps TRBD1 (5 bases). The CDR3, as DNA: TGTGCCAGCAGGGCAAGTGAAAGGGGAAGAGGTGAAGCTTTCTTT. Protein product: CASRASERGRGEAFF.